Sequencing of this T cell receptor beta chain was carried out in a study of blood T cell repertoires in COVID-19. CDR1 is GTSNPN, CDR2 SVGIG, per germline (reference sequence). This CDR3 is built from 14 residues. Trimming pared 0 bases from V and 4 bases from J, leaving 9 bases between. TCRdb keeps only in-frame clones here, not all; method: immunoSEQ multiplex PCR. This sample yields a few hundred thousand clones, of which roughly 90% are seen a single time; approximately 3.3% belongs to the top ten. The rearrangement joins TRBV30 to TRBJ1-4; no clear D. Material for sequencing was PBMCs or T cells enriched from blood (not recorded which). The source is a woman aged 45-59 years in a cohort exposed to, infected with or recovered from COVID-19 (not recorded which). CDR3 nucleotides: TGTGCCTGGAGTGTACTTAACGGTAATGAAAAACTGTTTTTT. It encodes CAWSVLNGNEKLFF.